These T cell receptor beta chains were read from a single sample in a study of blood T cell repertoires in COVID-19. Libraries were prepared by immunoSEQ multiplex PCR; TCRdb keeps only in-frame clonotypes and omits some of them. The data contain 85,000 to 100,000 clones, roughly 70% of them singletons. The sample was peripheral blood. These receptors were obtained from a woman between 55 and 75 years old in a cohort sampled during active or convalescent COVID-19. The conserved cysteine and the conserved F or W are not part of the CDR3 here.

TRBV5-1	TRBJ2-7	ASSLGLAGAVQY
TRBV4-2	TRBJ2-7	ASSQDPTDYEQY
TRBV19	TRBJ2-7	ASSIRTGSGRYEQY
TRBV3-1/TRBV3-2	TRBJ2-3	ASSSHSGGFLDTQY
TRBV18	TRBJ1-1	ASSPFRDTEAF
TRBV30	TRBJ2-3	AWSGSGTSGGDTQY
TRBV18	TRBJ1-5	ASSPIPGSGGQPQH
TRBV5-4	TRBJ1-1	ASSHPNGGIGMNTEAF
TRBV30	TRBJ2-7	AWSVTREQY
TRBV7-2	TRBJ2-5	ASSQGIGGGAWETQY
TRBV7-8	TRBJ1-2	ASSLAGGRGRGGYT
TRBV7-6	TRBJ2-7	ASRTPGTGSLDEQY
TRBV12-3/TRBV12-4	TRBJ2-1	ASSLLQSAGPF
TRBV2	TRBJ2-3	ASRDGVQRTDTQY
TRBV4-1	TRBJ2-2	ASSQETGNTGELF
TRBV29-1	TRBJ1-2	SVEVGQGVYGYT
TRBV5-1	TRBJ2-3	ASSYRPNGSGGGKDTQY
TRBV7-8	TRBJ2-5	ASSPLRGSFQETQY
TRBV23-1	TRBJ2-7	ASSRTGEQY
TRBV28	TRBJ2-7	ASSFAQLEQY
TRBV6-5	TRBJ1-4	AIRSAGVGEKLF
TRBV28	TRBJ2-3	ASSLGGVGTDTQY
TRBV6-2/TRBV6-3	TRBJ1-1	ASRYLNTEAF
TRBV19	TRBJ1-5	ASSPRTGGGNQPQH
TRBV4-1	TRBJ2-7	ASSEGQGGIYEQY
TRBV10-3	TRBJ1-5	AISESFGRARGIGNQPQH
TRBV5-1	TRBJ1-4	ASRQGTNEKLF
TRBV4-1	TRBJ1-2	ASSQDERGLGYT
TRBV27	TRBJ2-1	ASSPQVWVGQF
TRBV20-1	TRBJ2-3	SASRGTGFTDTQY
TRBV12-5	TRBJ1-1	ASGEFSNTEAF
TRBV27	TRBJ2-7	ASSHRGPNYEQY
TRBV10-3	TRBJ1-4	AISESQGSNEKLF
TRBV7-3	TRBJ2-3	ASSPGQVPDTQY
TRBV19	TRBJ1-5	ASSIQFGDQPQH
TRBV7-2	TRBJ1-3	ASSSGTGSSWGNTIY
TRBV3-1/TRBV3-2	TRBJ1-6	ASSQLPVGQGNSPLH
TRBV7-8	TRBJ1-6	ASSVTGTGDSPLH
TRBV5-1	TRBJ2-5	ASSPGLAGGPETQY
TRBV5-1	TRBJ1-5	ASSLIQGSQPQH
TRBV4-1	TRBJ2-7	ASSQAPGSAYEQY
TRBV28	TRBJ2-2	ASSLFGQGTSTGELF
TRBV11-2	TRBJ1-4	ASSEQTGTNEKLF
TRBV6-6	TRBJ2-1	ASSYSSGVKNEQF
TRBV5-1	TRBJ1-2	ASSLSRNYGYT
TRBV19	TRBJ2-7	ASSPGTWGEQY
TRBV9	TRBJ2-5	ASRGAGETQY
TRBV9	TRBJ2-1	ASSPGGLLIEQF
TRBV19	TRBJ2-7	ASRKRGSYEQY
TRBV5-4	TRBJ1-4	ASSPTVYATNEKLF
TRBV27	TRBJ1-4	ASRRQGALSEKLF
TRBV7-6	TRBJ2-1	ASSLAVLAGNEQF
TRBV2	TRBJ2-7	ASSERGEPYEQY
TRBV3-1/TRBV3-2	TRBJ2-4	ASSQDSLAGAQY
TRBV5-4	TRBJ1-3	ASSTPGTASGNTIY
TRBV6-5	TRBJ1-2	ARRGQDLQGYT
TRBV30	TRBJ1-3	AWKDGLDGNTIY
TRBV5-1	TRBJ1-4	ASSPGQGAAGNEKLF
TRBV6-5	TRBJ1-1	ASRSMGEVEAF